This T cell receptor beta chain was sequenced during a study of blood T cell repertoires in COVID-19. Looking at the study overall: Samples of COVID-19 (acute and convalescent) were obtained from the United States, Italy and Spain.

Seattle-derived patients entered the study during active infection and were followed longitudinally. The repertoire was sequenced with immunoSEQ multiplex PCR; TCRdb's copy has only in-frame clones and lacks some. The table records 250,000 to 300,000 clones, about 90% of them present only once. The sample consisted of peripheral blood. The clonotype was recovered from a woman in her thirties with COVID-19, enrolled during active disease.

CDR3: CASTYRRTGSPYEQYF. The CDR3 DNA reads TGTGCCAGCACATATCGTAGGACAGGGAGTCCCTACGAGCAGTACTTC. The rearrangement joins TRBV28 to TRBJ2-7; 8 bases align to TRBD1. Germline V CDR1 and CDR2: MDHEN, SYDVKM. V lost 7 bases, J lost 2 bases, and 13 bases stayed unmatched. The CDR3 has 16 residues.